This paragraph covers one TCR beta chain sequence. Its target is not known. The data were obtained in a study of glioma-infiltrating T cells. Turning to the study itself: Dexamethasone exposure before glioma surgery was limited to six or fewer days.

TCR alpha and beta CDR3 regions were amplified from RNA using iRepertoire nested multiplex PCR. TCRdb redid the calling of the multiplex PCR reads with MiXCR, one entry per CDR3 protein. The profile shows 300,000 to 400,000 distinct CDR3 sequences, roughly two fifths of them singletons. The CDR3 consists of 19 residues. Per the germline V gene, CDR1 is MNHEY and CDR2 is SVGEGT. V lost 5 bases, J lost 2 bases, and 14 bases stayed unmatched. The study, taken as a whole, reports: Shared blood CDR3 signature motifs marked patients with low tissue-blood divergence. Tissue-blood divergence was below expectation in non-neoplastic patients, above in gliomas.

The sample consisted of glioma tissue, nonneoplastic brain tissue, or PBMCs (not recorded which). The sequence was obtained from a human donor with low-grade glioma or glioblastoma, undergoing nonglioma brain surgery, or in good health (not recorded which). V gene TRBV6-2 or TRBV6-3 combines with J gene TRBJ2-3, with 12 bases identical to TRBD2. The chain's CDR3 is CASSTYSWTSGESTDTQYF. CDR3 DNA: TGTGCCAGCAGTACTTACTCCTGGACTAGCGGGGAGTCCACAGATACGCAGTATTTT.